Listed here are 25 T cell receptor beta chains from one sample, sequenced in a study of blood T cell repertoires in COVID-19. TCRdb's table, derived via immunoSEQ multiplex PCR, lists solely in-frame clones and lacks some. This sample carries some 250,000 clones, roughly 84% of them seen once, and the ten largest clones take less than 4%. Sequencing used peripheral blood. The receptors come from a woman between 18 and 29 years old with acute or convalescent COVID-19.

The V and J genes are TRBV7-2 and TRBJ2-2; 11 bases agree with TRBD2. Germline CDR1 reads SGHTA; CDR2 reads FQGNSA. The CDR3 is 16 amino acids. J lost 1 base, V lost 3 bases, and 1 base had no gene match. DNA of the CDR3: TGTGCCAGCAGCTTGACTAGCGGGGTGAACACCGGGGAGCTGTTTTTT. It is translated as CASSLTSGVNTGELFF.

J is TRBJ2-1 and V is TRBV6-5, with 8 bases lining up with TRBD2. V dropped 6 bases and J dropped 15; count of bases not matched to a gene: 10. CDR3 length equals 12 residues. Germline V gives CDR1 MNHEY, CDR2 SVGAGI. The chain's CDR3 is CASRLSSGTLFF. The CDR3 DNA follows: TGTGCCAGCAGACTAAGTAGCGGGACCCTGTTCTTC.

This chain joins TRBV15 and TRBJ2-7, with TRBD1 identical over 7 bases. This CDR3 has 14 amino acids. Germline values: CDR1 LNHNV, CDR2 YYDKDF (reference sequence). With 4 bases clipped from V and 4 bases from J, the junction kept 7 bases outside the gene matches. CDR3 in amino acids: CATSIGTDLYEQYF. The CDR3 DNA sequence: TGTGCCACCAGCATAGGGACAGATTTGTACGAGCAGTACTTC.

This sequence joins TRBV29-1 and TRBJ2-1; 11 nucleotides align to TRBD2. The CDR3 length is 13 residues. Germline CDR1 SQVTM, CDR2 ANQGSEA. The ends lost 8 bases at V and 9 bases at J; junction bases unmatched: 9. CDR3 nucleotide sequence: TGCAGCACACGACTAGCGGGGCTCCCTGAGCAGTTCTTC. It translates to CSTRLAGLPEQFF.

The V call is TRBV28, the J call TRBJ1-2; no clear D. The CDR3 totals 15 residues. The germline gives CDR1 MDHEN, CDR2 SYDVKM. V was cut by 5 bases and J by 4 bases, with 17 bases left in between. CDR3 loop: CASSPRPGYGYGYTF. In nucleotides, the CDR3 is TGTGCCAGCAGTCCCCGTCCAGGCTACGGCTATGGCTACACCTTC.

This clone was observed a single time. This CDR3 is also generated by other DNA sequences in the sample. The rearrangement joins TRBV3-1 (or the pseudogene TRBV3-2) to TRBJ1-6; 9 nucleotides align to TRBD1. Germline CDR1 is LGHDT and CDR2 is YNNKEL (reference sequence). The V gene end was trimmed by 3 bases and the J gene end by 10 bases; junction bases not matched to a gene: 4. CDR3 length equals 14 residues. This CDR3 is CASSQGQGGSPLHF. The CDR3 nucleotides read TGTGCCAGCAGCCAGGGACAGGGTGGGTCACCCCTCCACTTT.

This sequence joins TRBV30 and TRBJ2-1; TRBD1 matches 7 bases. CDR3 size: 14 residues. Trimming took 2 bases from V and 0 from J; bases not matched to a gene: 1. Germline V CDR1 and CDR2: GTSNPN, SVGIG (reference sequence). The CDR3 region has the DNA TGTGCCTGGAGTAGGGGGCGCTCCTACAATGAGCAGTTCTTC. This sequence encodes CAWSRGRSYNEQFF.

J is TRBJ1-1 and V is TRBV29-1; tentative D call: TRBD1 (6 bases). The CDR3 is made up of 15 amino acids. Germline V gives CDR1 SQVTM, CDR2 ANQGSEA. Trimming left V 2 bases short and J 2 bases short, with 15 bases between. The CDR3 DNA is TGCAGCGTTGAACCCCGGACAGCCGTTAACACTGAAGCTTTCTTT. The encoded protein is CSVEPRTAVNTEAFF.

The V and J genes are TRBV18 and TRBJ1-5; unclear D gene. CDR1 is KGHSH, CDR2 LQKENI, per germline. Trimming pared 5 bases from V and 2 bases from J, leaving 7 bases between. The CDR3 spans 13 residues. The CDR3 DNA reads as TGTGCCAGCTCATCAGAGGGCAATCAGCCCCAGCATTTT. Protein: CASSSEGNQPQHF.

The V and J genes are TRBV12-5 and TRBJ2-7; D not resolved. This CDR3 has 13 amino acids. Germline V gene sequence: CDR1 LGHNT, CDR2 FRNRAP. Trimming shortened V by 3 bases and J by 7 bases, and 13 bases separated the two germline ends. DNA of the CDR3: TGTGCTAGTGGTTTTCCCGACTCCTTAGAGCAGTACTTC. Its protein is CASGFPDSLEQYF.

The chain uses TRBV10-3 and TRBJ2-7, with 7 bases lining up with TRBD2. Germline V gives CDR1 ENHRY, CDR2 SYGVKD. This CDR3 is built from 12 residues. The DNA for the CDR3 is TGTGGGACCGGGACTACCAGGACCGAGCAGTACTTC. This translates into CGTGTTRTEQYF.

The V and J genes are TRBV5-5 and TRBJ2-7; tentatively, D is TRBD1 (5 bases). Trimming shortened V by 0 bases and J by 2 bases, and 18 bases separated the two germline ends. The CDR3 loop spans 17 amino acids. CDR1 SGHKS and CDR2 YYEKEE come from the germline V gene (reference sequence). In DNA, the CDR3 is TGTGCCAGCAGCTTGGCCTCTAACAGGTGGTACCCCTACGAGCAGTACTTC. Its translation: CASSLASNRWYPYEQYF.

V gene TRBV15 combines with J gene TRBJ2-7, with 10 nucleotides matching TRBD2. The CDR3 is made up of 19 amino acids. Germline V lookup: CDR1 LNHNV, CDR2 YYDKDF (reference sequence). The ends lost 1 base at V and 3 bases at J; junction bases unmatched: 15. The CDR3 coding sequence is TGTGCCACCAGCAGAGGGGGGCTAGCGGGAGATCTTCGGGGCTACGAGCAGTACTTC. This gives the protein CATSRGGLAGDLRGYEQYF.

The V and J genes are TRBV27 and TRBJ2-6; D remains unclear. This CDR3 has 15 residues. Germline V gene data show CDR1 as MNHEY and CDR2 as SMNVEV (reference sequence). The ends were cut back, 5 bases at V and 0 bases at J, with 8 bases in the middle. The CDR3 spells CASSLIYSGANVLTF. The CDR3 DNA sequence: TGTGCCAGCAGTCTAATATACTCTGGGGCCAACGTCCTGACTTTC.

The gene calls are TRBV6-5 and TRBJ2-6; a weak D match, TRBD2 (5 bases). CDR3 size: 15 residues. The V and J ends lost 2 bases and 2 bases respectively, with 7 bases between them. Per germline, CDR1 MNHEY and CDR2 SVGAGI. The CDR3 sequence: CASSYGLTGANVLTF. Written as DNA, the CDR3 is TGTGCCAGCAGTTACGGACTGACTGGGGCCAACGTCCTGACTTTC.

V is TRBV18 and J is TRBJ2-7; TRBD1 agrees at 8 bases. The germline V gene encodes CDR1 KGHSH and CDR2 LQKENI. This CDR3 contains 16 residues. The trim removed 4 bases at V and 2 bases at J, leaving 10 bases unmatched. The DNA of the CDR3 is TGTGCCAGCTCACTAGGACAGGGAGGAATACCCTACGAGCAGTACTTC. As protein: CASSLGQGGIPYEQYF.

The genes are TRBV9 and TRBJ1-2; D unresolved. The V gene lost 0 bases and the J gene lost 1 base, with 7 bases spanning the gap. The CDR3 sequence is 14 residues long. Per the germline V gene, CDR1 is SGDLS and CDR2 is YYNGEE. The CDR3 DNA reads TGTGCCAGCAGCGTAGGTTACAGTAACTATGGCTACACCTTC. This sequence encodes CASSVGYSNYGYTF.

The V call is TRBV15, the J call TRBJ2-6; 9 nucleotides align to TRBD1. Germline V lookup: CDR1 LNHNV, CDR2 YYDKDF (reference sequence). V shed 6 bases, J shed 0 bases, and the junction held 3 bases outside the gene matches. The CDR3 loop spans 16 amino acids. The CDR3 spells CATSGTGISGANVLTF. The CDR3 DNA follows: TGTGCCACCAGTGGGACAGGGATCTCTGGGGCCAACGTCCTGACTTTC.

The rearrangement joins TRBV19 to TRBJ1-1, with D tentatively TRBD1 (6 bases). This CDR3 comprises 14 residues. The ends were cut back, 6 bases at V and 1 base at J, with 12 bases in the middle. Germline CDR1 LNHDA, CDR2 SQIVND (reference sequence). The CDR3: CASRTDRPNTEAFF. The CDR3 bases are TGTGCCAGTAGGACGGACAGACCGAACACTGAAGCTTTCTTT.

This chain links TRBV25-1 with TRBJ2-1; 8 bases line up with TRBD2. The CDR3 has 16 residues. Germline V gene data show CDR1 as MGHDK and CDR2 as SYGVNS. V lost 6 bases and J lost 6; bases outside the gene matches: 13. CDR3 protein: CASSGLAGWAANEQFF. CDR3 nucleotides: TGTGCCAGCAGCGGTTTAGCGGGGTGGGCCGCCAATGAGCAGTTCTTC. Using reference TRBV25-1 and TRBJ2-1 for the parts outside the CDR3, the full variable domain is EADIYQTPRYLVIGTGKKITLECSQTMGHDKMYWYQQDPGMELHLIHYSYGVNSTEKGDLSSESTVSRIRTEHFPLTLESARPSHTSQYLCASSGLAGWAANEQFFGPGTRLTVL.

The chain carries TRBV5-8 and TRBJ2-7; D might be TRBD1 (6 bases). This CDR3 has 13 amino acids. With 7 bases removed from V and 3 bases from J, the gap between germline ends came to 14 bases. The germline V gene has CDR1 SGHTS and CDR2 YDEGEE. The CDR3 DNA reads as TGTGCCAGCTGCAGGACAGCCGGCTACGAGCAGTACTTC. Translation gives CASCRTAGYEQYF.

This clone has just a few counts. The chain couples TRBV6-1 to TRBJ2-3, with 10 nucleotides matching TRBD1. Germline-derived CDR1 and CDR2 are MNHNS and SASEGT. CDR3 length: 15 residues. Trimming removed 0 bases from V and 4 bases from J; junction bases left unmatched: 1. The CDR3 loop reads CASSEAGQGADTQYF. CDR3 DNA: TGTGCCAGCAGTGAAGCTGGACAGGGGGCAGATACGCAGTATTTT.

This clone was seen only once. V gene TRBV29-1 combines with J gene TRBJ2-5, with 9 bases aligning to TRBD2. The CDR3 is made up of 13 amino acids. Looked up from germline, CDR1 is SQVTM and CDR2 is ANQGSEA. The V segment lost 6 bases and the J segment 5 bases; nucleotides outside the gene matches: 7. The CDR3 is CSVFTGTSETQYF. DNA for the CDR3: TGCAGCGTATTCACCGGGACTAGCGAGACCCAGTACTTC.

This sequence joins TRBV5-4 and TRBJ2-2; TRBD2 agrees at 11 bases. The junction had 14 bases not matched to a gene; V was cut back by 2 bases and J by 5 bases. Germline assignment: CDR1 SGHNT and CDR2 YYREEE (reference sequence). CDR3 length: 19 residues. CDR3 in amino acids: CASSFSRIAGGLLTGELFF. For the CDR3, the DNA is TGTGCCAGCAGCTTCTCGAGGATAGCGGGAGGGTTGTTGACCGGGGAGCTGTTTTTT.

The chain links TRBV29-1 to TRBJ1-1; the match to TRBD1 covers 10 bases. Trimming took 4 bases from V and 4 from J; bases not matched to a gene: 0. CDR3 length: 12 amino acids. Germline assignment: CDR1 SQVTM and CDR2 ANQGSEA. CDR3 nucleotides: TGCAGCGTTGGACAGGGGGCCACTGAAGCTTTCTTT. This codes for CSVGQGATEAFF.